Here is one TCR beta chain with its context. The antigen it binds to is not known. No quality values exist for individual bases; no much larger clone is one base distant. From the germline V gene, CDR1 is SGDLS and CDR2 is YYNGEE. The CDR3 covers 13 residues, taking in both the cysteine and the phenylalanine. The sequence is cut down to CDR3 DNA, 39 bases in frame from base 1. At the junction V is shortened by 3 bases and J by 6 bases; bases outside the gene matches: 5. The record originates from a study of identical twins (TCRdb year 2016). For context, the study as a whole: To test whether fetal clonotypes persist, this study deep-sequenced TCR alpha and beta repertoires from monozygotic twins, from unrelated adults of various ages, and from cord blood. Replicate twin experiments were performed at different times using different library preparation protocols to rule out contamination. The paper as a whole reports these results and caveats: Zero-insertion analyses could be partly confounded by invariant T cells such as MAIT and iNKT, although diverse VJ usage argued against such confounding for most clonotypes. Compared with coincidental sharing between unrelated individuals, out-of-frame TCR alpha sequences shared between twins showed an excess of sequences with low generation probability. Because the same donors could not be followed over many years, conclusions were based on cross-sectional statistical analysis. Recombination models systematically underestimated out-of-frame TCR alpha sharing in monozygotic twins but agreed with sharing between unrelated individuals. Fewer insertions were carried by abundant cord blood beta clonotypes; a weaker similar trend was observed in young adult naive repertoires, while no such trend was observed in memory repertoires. In beta out-of-frame sequences, excess twin sharing was weaker, because having fewer shared sequences lowered the signal-to-noise ratio.

Library preparation used 5' RACE. The run used an Illumina HiSeq 2000. Template switching introduced a universal primer binding site; the final cDNA contained a unique molecular identifier, enabling accurate counting of TCR cDNA molecules. First-strand cDNA for TCR alpha and beta chains was synthesized from specific primers in the conserved constant-segment region. To control for contamination, each cDNA library was double barcoded with a SMART-Mk sample barcode plus Illumina barcodes. Two successive PCR steps introduced TruSeq adapter sequences along with Illumina sample barcodes. Sequencing of the TCR alpha and beta cDNA libraries was done on the Illumina HiSeq platform using custom primers. Processing in the source paper ran as follows. Unique molecular identifiers were extracted from raw reads with MiGEC, and CDR3 positions were determined with MiXCR. For each individual, recombination models were inferred using an EM algorithm with the repgenHMM and IGoR tools. Shared clonotype analysis was performed with the tcR package in R, normalizing sharing by the product of cloneset sizes. To study raw recombination without the effects of thymic and clonal selection, out-of-frame nonproductive sequences were analyzed. The public reads were reprocessed in TCRdb via fastp at Q25 and MiXCR, keeping in-frame beta chains. Records with the same CDR3 protein are collapsed into one entry carrying the most frequent genes and DNA. It is TCRdb's table, rather than the study itself, that gives the V and J calls and clone size. Counted in this sample were 200,000 or so distinct CDR3 sequences; around a sixth of them appeared once. 35% to 45% of the sample lies in the top ten.

Only healthy Caucasian donors were included. The twin cohort consisted of three pairs of female monozygotic twins, all aged about 18 to 29 years. Positive isolation kits from Invitrogen were used to isolate the CD4+ and CD8+ T cell populations. A further study also used this sample, focusing on T cells expressing NK-cell markers. The second paper further reports: In sorted CD3+CD56+NKG2C+, CD3+CD56+NKG2C- and CD3+CD56-NKG2C+ T-cell subsets from 7 to 9 donors, TCR beta-chain repertoires were profiled. Of the eight sequenced donors, seven were found to be HCMV-seropositive and one was found to be HCMV-seronegative. In several experiments an anti-gammadeltaTCR antibody was added to restrict sorting to alphabetaTCR-expressing T cells. In several donors, the dominant CD3+CD56+NKG2C+ clonotypes ranked among the top 10 CD8+ clonotypes, making up 1.0-7.0% of CD8+ T cells. Those dominant clonotypes were again the most abundant among CD3+CD56-NKG2C+ cells in several donors, at about 28.3-60.1%. It remained unclear whether the expanded NKG2C-expressing T cell clones were specific for HCMV antigens. All eight donors whose samples were sequenced were randomly selected healthy volunteers, three of them men and five women. A commercial ELISA kit detecting HCMV-specific IgG in serum was used to determine HCMV serostatus. MIGEC was used to demultiplex reads and group reads by UMI, and MiTCR was used to assemble and quantify clonotypes. To remove erroneous sequences, TCR cDNA sequences were retained only when supported by two or more reads. Downstream repertoire analysis used the tcR package, and clonotypes were matched across fractions by CDR3 nucleotide sequence plus V segment. VDJmatch was used to annotate antigen specificity against VDJdb, with one amino acid substitution in CDR3 permitted.

The chain is encoded by TRBV9 joined to TRBJ1-2; 7 central bases correspond to TRBD1. The sample was CD8+ T cells sorted from blood. This clonotype originated in a woman between 18 and 29 years old in good health. The CDR3 here reads CASSAGTADGYTF. The DNA sequence is given as TGTGCCAGCAGCGCCGGGACAGCCGATGGCTACACCTTC.